The 22 T cell receptor beta chains presented below share a single source sample, sequenced in a study of CD8 T cells in Susac syndrome. RNA, at about 0.45 to 1 ug, was reverse transcribed with random hexamers. TCRdb re-called the immunoSEQ multiplex PCR reads with MiXCR, one entry per CDR3 protein. The sample records over 15,000 distinct CDR3 sequences, roughly 95% being singletons. The sample comprised CD8+ T cells from PBMCs. The receptors were gathered from a human donor in good health.

This clonotype was detected only once. The chain is built from TRBV2 and TRBJ2-2, with 10 bases identical to TRBD1. Germline CDR1 reads SNHLY; CDR2 reads FYNNEI. Germline trimming cut 2 bases from V and 2 bases from J; bases unmatched to any gene: 5. This CDR3 has 17 residues. The CDR3 region is CASSEFDRGPNTGELFF. Here the CDR3 DNA reads TGTGCCAGCAGTGAATTCGACAGGGGGCCAAACACCGGGGAGCTGTTTTTT.

This rearrangement joins TRBV5-1 to TRBJ2-3; 11 bases fit TRBD2. Trimming took 6 bases from V and 2 from J; bases not matched to a gene: 8. The CDR3 covers 16 residues. Germline CDR1 is SGHRS and CDR2 is YFSETQ. CDR3 bases: TGCGCCAGCACAGCAACTAGCGGGAGTATCACAGATACGCAGTATTTT. Protein: CASTATSGSITDTQYF. The full variable domain, its missing parts supplied by reference TRBV5-1 and TRBJ2-3, is KAGVTQTPRYLIKTRGQQVTLSCSPISGHRSVSWYQQTPGQGLQFLFEYFSETQRNKGNFPGRFSGRQFSNSRSEMNVSTLELGDSALYLCASTATSGSITDTQYFGPGTRLTVL.

The CDR3 region is CASSFLREVEDHYGYTF. The CDR3, as DNA: TGTGCCAGCAGTTTCCTTCGGGAGGTGGAAGACCACTATGGCTACACCTTC. This chain links TRBV27 with TRBJ1-2; D is uncertain. Germline V CDR1 and CDR2: MNHEY, SMNVEV (reference sequence). V lost 3 bases to trimming and J lost 3 bases, with 20 bases between them. The length of the CDR3 is 17 residues.

As DNA, the CDR3 is TGTGCCAGTAGTCCCGGACTTTTTAGCAATCAGCCCCAGCATTTT. Amino acids: CASSPGLFSNQPQHF. The chain combines TRBV19 with TRBJ1-5; no reliable D call. Deletions cut 5 bases from V and 0 bases from J, with 11 bases between. The CDR3 covers 15 residues. Germline values: CDR1 LNHDA, CDR2 SQIVND (reference sequence).

The V and J genes are TRBV14 and TRBJ2-2; D not resolved. The V end was cut by 0 bases, the J end by 3 bases, with 5 bases between. The CDR3 is 14 amino acids. Germline CDR1 reads SGHDN; CDR2 reads FVKESK. CDR3 DNA sequence: TGTGCCAGCAGCCAAGAGGTCTACACCGGGGAGCTGTTTTTT. This gives the protein CASSQEVYTGELFF.

As DNA, the CDR3 is TGTGCCACGGGTCCGTCCGGCAATCAGCCCCAGCATTTT. Translation: CATGPSGNQPQHF. The J gene is TRBJ1-5, the V gene TRBV19; no clear D. Trimming removed 10 bases from V and 2 bases from J, with 12 bases in between. Germline CDR1 reads LNHDA; CDR2 reads SQIVND (reference sequence). There are 13 residues in the CDR3.

This chain connects TRBV12-5 to TRBJ2-1; 9 positions agree with TRBD2. The CDR3 totals 18 residues. Trimming took 6 bases from V and 2 from J; bases not matched to a gene: 14. Looked up from germline, CDR1 is LGHNT and CDR2 is FRNRAP. This chain's CDR3 is CASGAASAGGLPYNEQFF. The CDR3 DNA is TGTGCTAGTGGCGCGGCTTCAGCGGGAGGACTACCCTACAATGAGCAGTTCTTC.

The gene calls are TRBV3-1 and TRBJ2-1; TRBD2 aligns across 11 bases. Germline values: CDR1 LGHDT, CDR2 YNNKEL (reference sequence). The V segment lost 5 bases and the J segment 8 bases; nucleotides outside the gene matches: 8. The CDR3 totals 15 residues. The CDR3 here is CASSSLAGGLDEQFF. DNA of the CDR3: TGTGCCAGCAGCTCCTTAGCGGGAGGGCTGGATGAGCAGTTCTTC.

The J gene is TRBJ1-5, the V gene TRBV28; D remains unclear. The V gene lost 5 bases and the J gene lost 4 bases, with 9 bases spanning the gap. In germline, CDR1 is MDHEN, CDR2 SYDVKM. The CDR3 totals 13 residues. The CDR3: CASSQTGNQPQHF. CDR3 DNA sequence: TGTGCCAGCAGTCAAACTGGGAATCAGCCCCAGCATTTT.

The chain employs TRBV3-1 and TRBJ2-2; the match to TRBD2 covers 10 bases. J lost 0 bases, V lost 1 base, and 14 bases had no gene match. The CDR3 has 21 residues. In germline, CDR1 is LGHDT, CDR2 YNNKEL (reference sequence). The chain's CDR3 is CASSQASWLAGDNANTGELFF. CDR3 sequence (DNA): TGTGCCAGCAGCCAAGCAAGCTGGCTAGCGGGAGACAACGCGAACACCGGGGAGCTGTTTTTT.

The chain links TRBV27 to TRBJ2-2, with TRBD2 matching over 11 bases. The CDR3 consists of 18 residues. The V gene's germline CDR1 is MNHEY and CDR2 SMNVEV (reference sequence). The trim removed 5 bases at V and 1 base at J, leaving 9 bases unmatched. CDR3 sequence reads: CASSTQGLAEMNTGELFF. The CDR3 DNA reads TGTGCCAGCAGTACCCAGGGACTAGCGGAGATGAACACCGGGGAGCTGTTTTTT.

This clonotype was recorded only once. V usage is TRBV12-3 or TRBV12-4 and J usage is TRBJ2-7; TRBD2 agrees at 8 bases. This CDR3 is 16 amino acids long. V gave up 1 base and J gave up 3 bases; unmatched junction bases: 8. The CDR3 sequence: CASSLEKRETLYEQYF. In DNA, the CDR3 is TGTGCCAGCAGTTTAGAAAAGCGGGAGACCCTCTACGAGCAGTACTTC.

The chain links TRBV29-1 to TRBJ2-7, with D possibly matching TRBD2 (5 bases). The germline V and J ends were trimmed by 5 bases and 7 bases, with 12 bases remaining between them. The CDR3 has 11 amino acids. Germline V gives CDR1 SQVTM, CDR2 ANQGSEA. The CDR3 coding sequence is TGCAGCGTTCTCAAGACGGGGGAGCAGTACGTC. Translating gives CSVLKTGEQYV.

This sequence joins TRBV6-6 and TRBJ1-5, with D hard to call. With 4 bases removed from V and 1 base from J, the gap between germline ends came to 8 bases. The CDR3 totals 14 residues. The germline CDR1 and CDR2 sequences are MNHNY and SVGAGI (reference sequence). The CDR3: CASSLFGSNQPQHF. CDR3 sequence (DNA): TGTGCCAGCAGTTTATTTGGGAGCAATCAGCCCCAGCATTTT.

V usage is TRBV3-1 and J usage is TRBJ1-3; D ambiguous. V lost 5 bases, J lost 7 bases, and 12 bases lay in between. Germline CDR1 LGHDT, CDR2 YNNKEL (reference sequence). The CDR3 runs to 13 residues. The CDR3 reads CASSSTQDNTIYF. In DNA, the CDR3 is TGTGCCAGCAGCTCGACCCAAGACAACACCATATATTTT.

The chain employs TRBV7-9 and TRBJ2-1; TRBD2 aligns across 7 bases. The junction had 15 bases not matched to a gene; V was cut back by 6 bases and J by 1 base. The CDR3 consists of 18 residues. Germline CDR1 and CDR2: SEHNR and FQNEAQ (reference sequence). In DNA form, the CDR3 reads TGTGCCAGCAGATCTAACCTAGTCCGGGAGGAATCCTACAATGAGCAGTTCTTC. Translating gives CASRSNLVREESYNEQFF.

This clonotype was counted once. This chain uses TRBV30 with TRBJ2-7; TRBD1 matches 11 bases. The CDR3 runs 15 residues. Germline-derived CDR1 and CDR2 are GTSNPN and SVGIG (reference sequence). With 0 bases clipped from V and 3 bases from J, the junction kept 4 bases outside the gene matches. The CDR3 loop reads CAWSVGQGAYYEQYF. The CDR3 DNA sequence: TGTGCCTGGAGTGTAGGACAGGGGGCATACTACGAGCAGTACTTC.

The chain carries TRBV19 and TRBJ2-1; 12 bases align to TRBD2. The V and J ends lost 5 bases and 6 bases, in that order; junction bases with no gene match: 11. CDR3 size: 17 residues. The V gene's germline CDR1 is LNHDA and CDR2 SQIVND (reference sequence). CDR3 protein: CASSFRLAGEGSNEQFF. Here the CDR3 DNA reads TGTGCCAGTAGTTTTAGACTAGCGGGAGAAGGGAGCAATGAGCAGTTCTTC.

On this clonotype: The germline gene is not matched at one end of the junction; a read error may be the cause. The genes are TRBV7-7 and TRBJ2-1; unclear D gene. This CDR3 is 15 amino acids long. Germline V gene lookup returns CDR1 SSHAT and CDR2 FNYEAQ (reference sequence). The CDR3 DNA reads as TGTGCTAGCAGCTTAGAGTCTGGTCCCTACAATGAGCAGTTCTTC. Translating gives CASSLESGPYNEQFF.

The chain recombines TRBV28 with TRBJ2-6; unclear D gene. There are 16 residues in the CDR3. The ends were cut back, 0 bases at V and 0 bases at J, with 6 bases in the middle. CDR1 MDHEN and CDR2 SYDVKM come from the germline V gene. CDR3: CASSLWARSGANVLTF. The DNA for the CDR3 is TGTGCCAGCAGTTTATGGGCCCGCTCTGGGGCCAACGTCCTGACTTTC.

The CDR3 protein is CASSWADRATYEQYF. The CDR3, as DNA: TGTGCCAGCAGCTGGGCAGACAGGGCTACCTACGAGCAGTACTTC. The chain employs TRBV7-9 and TRBJ2-7, with TRBD1 matching over 7 bases. With V trimmed by 4 bases and J by 2 bases, 8 bases remained unmatched. Germline-derived CDR1 and CDR2 are SEHNR and FQNEAQ (reference sequence). The CDR3 totals 15 residues.

The V call is TRBV9, the J call TRBJ2-1, with TRBD2 matching over 9 bases. Trimming took 4 bases from V and 2 from J; bases not matched to a gene: 4. CDR1 is SGDLS and CDR2 is YYNGEE in the germline V gene. This CDR3 has 15 residues. CDR3 amino acids: CASSTRTSAYNEQFF. DNA of the CDR3: TGTGCCAGCAGCACCCGGACTAGCGCCTACAATGAGCAGTTCTTC.